The clone carrying this TCR beta chain was seen repeatedly, ten times or more. Germline V gene lookup returns CDR1 SGHTA and CDR2 FQGNSA. V lost 1 base, J lost 5 bases, and 14 bases lay in between. The CDR3 is 15 amino acids. The data were taken from a study of spatial heterogeneity in lung cancer. Described time point: sample taken at primary tumor resection. Sequencing was performed on whole RNA extracted from tumor and nontumor lung tissue, or from frozen PBMC, and the material was left unsorted. TCRdb ran MiXCR on the 5' RACE reads and lists one entry per CDR3 protein. The data hold roughly 10,000 distinct CDR3 sequences, with about 5% observed a single time.

This clonotype was sampled from a male donor with early-stage non-small cell lung cancer. The source was PBMCs, collected at surgery. This chain joins TRBV7-2 and TRBJ1-2; D is perhaps TRBD1 (6 bases). The CDR3 sequence: CASSLVPGAGYGYTF. As DNA, the CDR3 is TGTGCCAGCAGCTTAGTGCCAGGGGCAGGGTATGGCTACACCTTC.